These 21 T cell receptor beta chains were sequenced from one sample in a study of CD8+ T cells in alopecia areata. RNA was extracted and reverse transcribed into cDNA as the sequencing template. Only in-frame clones appear in the TCRdb table, and some are missing; sequencing was by immunoSEQ multiplex PCR. The top ten hold less than 8% of the sample, which has 120,000 to 150,000 clones, more than 45% seen once. The sequenced material came from CD4+ T cells sorted from blood. The receptors derive from a human donor with alopecia areata.

This clone has more than one count but fewer than ten. This rearrangement joins TRBV29-1 to TRBJ1-1; 10 nucleotides align to TRBD1. This CDR3 comprises 15 residues. Looked up from germline, CDR1 is SQVTM and CDR2 is ANQGSEA. The trim removed 4 bases at V and 4 bases at J, leaving 9 bases unmatched. CDR3 protein: CSVGVGTGVITEAFF. In DNA form, the CDR3 reads TGCAGCGTTGGGGTTGGGACAGGGGTCATCACTGAAGCTTTCTTT.

The sample holds a few counts of this clone. This rearrangement joins TRBV4-1 to TRBJ2-1; TRBD2 aligns across 7 bases. The ends lost 1 base at V and 4 bases at J; junction bases unmatched: 7. CDR1 MGHRA and CDR2 YSYEKL come from the germline V gene. CDR3 length: 16 residues. The CDR3 region is CASSQAEASGYNEQFF. CDR3 bases: TGCGCCAGCAGCCAAGCTGAGGCTAGCGGATACAATGAGCAGTTCTTC.

The V gene is TRBV7-9, the J gene TRBJ2-7; no firm D call. The CDR3 is made up of 13 amino acids. The germline V and J ends were trimmed by 5 bases and 4 bases, with 12 bases remaining between them. Germline V gives CDR1 SEHNR, CDR2 FQNEAQ (reference sequence). CDR3 sequence: CASSPKVSYEQYF. As DNA, the CDR3 is TGTGCCAGCAGCCCAAAGGTCTCTTACGAGCAGTACTTC. The whole variable domain, filled in from reference TRBV7-9 and TRBJ2-7, reads DTGVSQNPRHKITKRGQNVTFRCDPISEHNRLYWYRQTLGQGPEFLTYFQNEAQLEKSRLLSDRFSAERPKGSFSTLEIQRTEQGDSAMYLCASSPKVSYEQYFGPGTRLTVT.

This clone was counted only a few times. This chain connects TRBV6-6 to TRBJ2-6, with D maybe TRBD1 (5 bases). The CDR3 totals 15 residues. The V end was cut by 6 bases, the J end by 0 bases, with 9 bases between. Germline loops: CDR1 MNHNY, CDR2 SVGAGI (reference sequence). CDR3 coding DNA: TGTGCCAGCAGCGAACAGGTCTCTGGGGCCAACGTCCTGACTTTC. It encodes CASSEQVSGANVLTF.

V is TRBV7-9 and J is TRBJ1-1; no reliable D call. Germline CDR1 reads SEHNR; CDR2 reads FQNEAQ (reference sequence). V lost 2 bases to trimming and J lost 0 bases, with 1 base between them. There are 12 residues in the CDR3. The CDR3 nucleotides read TGTGCCAGCAGCTTATTGAACACTGAAGCTTTCTTT. Translated: CASSLLNTEAFF.

As DNA, the CDR3 is TGCGCCAGCAGCTTGGAGCGACAGGGGGCGGTGAACACTGAAGCTTTCTTT. Translation: CASSLERQGAVNTEAFF. The V and J genes are TRBV5-1 and TRBJ1-1; TRBD1 matches 10 bases. With V trimmed by 0 bases and J by 0 bases, 5 bases remained unmatched. This CDR3 has 17 residues. CDR1 and CDR2 (germline): SGHRS, YFSETQ. Full variable domain (rest looked up from reference TRBV5-1 and TRBJ1-1): KAGVTQTPRYLIKTRGQQVTLSCSPISGHRSVSWYQQTPGQGLQFLFEYFSETQRNKGNFPGRFSGRQFSNSRSEMNVSTLELGDSALYLCASSLERQGAVNTEAFFGQGTRLTVV.

The rearrangement uses TRBV29-1 and TRBJ1-2; tentative D call: TRBD1 (6 bases). CDR1 and CDR2 from the germline V gene are SQVTM and ANQGSEA. The CDR3 has 11 amino acids. Trimming left V 6 bases short and J 6 bases short, with 11 bases between. CDR3 protein: CSVTGTNGYTF. The CDR3 DNA reads as TGCAGCGTGACCGGGACAAATGGCTACACCTTC.

The chain couples TRBV30 to TRBJ2-1; no clear D. Looked up from germline, CDR1 is GTSNPN and CDR2 is SVGIG (reference sequence). The CDR3 loop spans 12 amino acids. Trimming cost V 4 bases and J 6 bases, with 10 bases left between them. This CDR3 reads CAWNKGSNEQFF. CDR3 sequence (DNA): TGTGCCTGGAATAAGGGAAGCAATGAGCAGTTCTTC.

This clone turned up a few times. The V gene is TRBV30, the J gene TRBJ2-7, with D uncertain. This CDR3 region has 13 residues. In germline, CDR1 is GTSNPN, CDR2 SVGIG (reference sequence). V was pared by 0 bases and J by 2 bases, with 8 bases between. In DNA form, the CDR3 reads TGTGCCTGGAGTGTACCTCACACCTACGAGCAGTACTTC. Residues: CAWSVPHTYEQYF.

This chain connects TRBV29-1 to TRBJ2-1; TRBD2 aligns across 8 bases. The CDR3 contains 16 residues. Germline trimming cut 6 bases from V and 6 bases from J; bases unmatched to any gene: 16. In germline, CDR1 is SQVTM, CDR2 ANQGSEA. CDR3 coding DNA: TGCAGCGTGTCAGAGGTGTGGGTAAGCGGGGGCAATGAGCAGTTCTTC. Its protein is CSVSEVWVSGGNEQFF.

The chain combines TRBV5-1 with TRBJ2-6, with D perhaps matching TRBD1 or TRBD2 (5 bases each). Trimming shortened V by 2 bases and J by 2 bases, and 8 bases separated the two germline ends. CDR1 and CDR2 from the germline V gene are SGHRS and YFSETQ. The CDR3 runs 15 residues. The CDR3 nucleotides are TGCGCCAGCAGCTTTGGGGGACCTGGGGCCAACGTCCTGACTTTC. Translated: CASSFGGPGANVLTF.

The chain recombines TRBV7-3 with TRBJ1-2; TRBD1 matches 11 bases. This CDR3 is 15 amino acids long. Germline CDR1 is SGHTA and CDR2 is FQGTGA. Germline trimming cut 5 bases from V and 0 bases from J; bases unmatched to any gene: 2. The CDR3 nucleotides are TGTGCCAGCAGCCAGGGACAGGGGGCTAACTATGGCTACACCTTC. Its protein is CASSQGQGANYGYTF.

This clone showed up just a few times. This rearrangement joins TRBV5-1 to TRBJ2-3; no definite D call. Germline V gene lookup returns CDR1 SGHRS and CDR2 YFSETQ. V was pared by 6 bases and J by 5 bases, with 7 bases between. This CDR3 region has 11 residues. CDR3 region: CASIQGDTQYF. The CDR3 DNA follows: TGCGCCAGCATCCAAGGAGATACGCAGTATTTT.

The V call is TRBV11-2, the J call TRBJ2-1; D call uncertain. V was shortened by 1 base and J by 4 bases, with 5 bases between the two germline ends. Per the germline V gene, CDR1 is SGHAT and CDR2 is FQNNGV. This CDR3 comprises 13 residues. This CDR3 reads CASSLARYNEQFF. The CDR3 bases are TGTGCCAGCAGCTTAGCTAGATACAATGAGCAGTTCTTC.

The table lists this clone with a few counts. J is TRBJ2-1 and V is TRBV29-1; the match to TRBD2 covers 8 bases. This CDR3 is 15 amino acids long. Germline values: CDR1 SQVTM, CDR2 ANQGSEA. The ends lost 4 bases at V and 0 bases at J; junction bases unmatched: 5. The DNA for the CDR3 is TGCAGCGTTGGGCTAGCGGGTCCCTCCTACAATGAGCAGTTCTTC. This codes for CSVGLAGPSYNEQFF.

This clone was found a few times. The chain joins TRBV14 to TRBJ2-3, with TRBD2 identical over 12 bases. The CDR3 spans 17 residues. Germline V gene lookup returns CDR1 SGHDN and CDR2 FVKESK. Losses at the gene ends were 2 bases for V and 9 bases for J; bases not matched to a gene: 12. The CDR3 nucleotides read TGTGCCAGCAGCCAAAGAGGGAGACTAGCGGGAGCGGGGACGCAGTATTTT. Translating gives CASSQRGRLAGAGTQYF.

The rearrangement joins TRBV2 to TRBJ1-4, with 12 bases fitting TRBD1. CDR3 size: 14 residues. Germline assignment: CDR1 SNHLY and CDR2 FYNNEI. V trimming: 7 bases; J trimming: 11 bases; junction bases outside the gene matches: 8. The chain's CDR3 is CASNRDRGLEKLFF. CDR3 in DNA: TGTGCCAGCAACCGGGACAGGGGGCTTGAGAAACTGTTTTTT.

V is TRBV2 and J is TRBJ1-4, with D possibly TRBD1 on 5 matching bases. This CDR3 region has 11 residues. Trimming cost V 7 bases and J 10 bases, with 10 bases left between them. Per germline, CDR1 SNHLY and CDR2 FYNNEI. CDR3 protein: CASNTGGKLFF. The CDR3 bases are TGTGCCAGCAATACAGGAGGAAAACTGTTTTTT.

This clone was counted only a few times. Here the CDR3 reads CASSWTSGSHEQFF. CDR3 DNA: TGCGCCAGCAGCTGGACTAGCGGGAGCCACGAGCAGTTCTTC. The rearrangement joins TRBV5-1 to TRBJ2-1; 13 positions match TRBD2. V was pared by 3 bases and J by 10 bases, with 4 bases of the junction left unmatched. The CDR3 is 14 residues long. Germline V gives CDR1 SGHRS, CDR2 YFSETQ.

The chain links TRBV23-1 to TRBJ2-3, with 11 bases that match TRBD2. Being an ORF, TRBV23-1 has a function that is uncertain. The CDR3 covers 17 residues. V lost 2 bases and J lost 5; bases outside the gene matches: 9. In nucleotides, the CDR3 is TGCGCCAGCAGTCAAACCCTTAGCGGGAGGGCCATAGATACGCAGTATTTT. This gives the protein CASSQTLSGRAIDTQYF.

This clone has only one observation. This rearrangement joins TRBV28 to TRBJ2-5, with D tentatively TRBD1 or TRBD2 (5 bases each). Germline assignment: CDR1 MDHEN and CDR2 SYDVKM. Trimming stripped 8 bases from V and 11 bases from J, with 24 bases between. The CDR3 has 14 residues. Written as DNA, the CDR3 is TGTGCCAGCGCTCCCCCCGGGGCAGAGGGAGAGCAGTACTTC. Its protein product is CASAPPGAEGEQYF.